This TCR beta chain was observed in a study of blood T cell repertoires in COVID-19. Study information: Acute and convalescent COVID-19 specimens originated in the United States, Italy and Spain.

Libraries were prepared by immunoSEQ multiplex PCR; TCRdb keeps only in-frame clonotypes and omits some of them. The sample includes about 240,000 clones, about 87% seen only once; the top ten take just over 2.5%. The CDR3 totals 14 residues. Trimming took 0 bases from V and 4 from J; bases not matched to a gene: 2. The V gene's germline CDR1 is SGHTA and CDR2 FQGNSA. Individuals aged about 18 to 100 years were recruited from about two dozen US areas. Participants reported their clinical history, and cohort assignment relied on those reports. The gene calls are TRBV7-2 and TRBJ1-2; 7 nucleotides agree with TRBD1. Sequencing input: PBMCs or T cells enriched from blood (not recorded which). This TCR derives from a woman aged 25 to 39 with acute COVID-19. CDR3 residues: CASSLARTGYGYTF. The DNA for the CDR3 is TGTGCCAGCAGCTTAGCACGGACAGGCTATGGCTACACCTTC. The whole variable domain, filled in from reference TRBV7-2 and TRBJ1-2, reads GAGVSQSPSNKVTEKGKDVELRCDPISGHTALYWYRQSLGQGLEFLIYFQGNSAPDKSGLPSDRFSAERTGGSVSTLTIQRTQQEDSAVYLCASSLARTGYGYTFGSGTRLTVV.